These 2 T cell receptor beta chains came from one sample sequenced in a study of T cell repertoires in cytomegalovirus infection. Each CDR3 protein is one row after TCRdb ran MiXCR on the reads. The sample has a few hundred thousand distinct CDR3 sequences; under 20% are singletons. Source material: PBMCs. The receptor source for this set is a human donor in good health (CMV status not recorded). Some clones in this sample may be carry-over from other donors' samples.

In this sample, this clonotype turned up a few times. CDR3 sequence reads: CASSPRTNQETQYF. CDR3 in DNA: TGCGCCAGCAGCCCAAGAACAAACCAAGAGACCCAGTACTTC. The rearrangement uses TRBV4-1 and TRBJ2-5; D unresolved. This CDR3 is built from 14 residues. Deletions cut 4 bases from V and 0 bases from J, with 9 bases between. The V gene's germline CDR1 is MGHRA and CDR2 YSYEKL.

The chain carries TRBV27 and TRBJ1-5; 7 positions match TRBD1. This CDR3 comprises 16 residues. The V gene end was trimmed by 5 bases and the J gene end by 3 bases; junction bases not matched to a gene: 10. From germline, CDR1 is MNHEY and CDR2 SMNVEV (reference sequence). Written as DNA, the CDR3 is TGTGCCAGCAGTCGGGACAGTCCTGGGTCCAATCAGCCCCAGCATTTT. Residues: CASSRDSPGSNQPQHF.